The rows below give T cell receptor beta chains drawn from one sample of a study of beta chain features in type 1 diabetes. Assay used: immunoSEQ multiplex PCR; TCRdb lists only in-frame clones, some missing. The sample holds about 900,000 clones, roughly 17% seen once. Material: naive CD4+ T cells from blood. All receptors come from a young woman in good health. Both conserved end residues are part of each CDR3. The D gene is left open where the match is weak. Expanded clones get a size class; other rows say once, few or many, or leave the size out.

TRBJ2-4	TRBV27	-	-	CASSSRPGTRSHIQYF	TGTGCCAGCAGTTCACGACCCGGGACAAGATCGCACATTCAGTACTTC
TRBJ1-2	TRBV6-5	-	TRBD1	CASSYGGQNYGYTF	TGTGCCAGCAGTTACGGGGGACAGAACTATGGCTACACCTTC
TRBJ1-1	TRBV7-2	-	-	CASSLVGSAAEAFF	TGTGCCAGCAGCTTAGTAGGGTCCGCTGCGGAAGCTTTCTTT
TRBJ1-2	TRBV28	-	-	CATGRGPANYGYTF	TGTGCCACCGGAAGAGGTCCAGCTAACTATGGCTACACCTTC
TRBJ1-5	TRBV10-3	-	-	CAISESWSGGNQPQHF	TGTGCCATCAGTGAGTCGTGGTCGGGAGGTAATCAGCCCCAGCATTTT
TRBJ2-1	TRBV28	-	-	CASSPWTYDNEQFF	TGTGCCAGCAGTCCCTGGACTTATGACAATGAGCAGTTCTTC
TRBJ2-6	TRBV7-2	-	TRBD2	CASSPRRGVLGSGANVLTF	TGTGCCAGCAGCCCACGACGGGGGGTACTGGGCTCTGGGGCCAACGTCCTGACTTTC
TRBJ2-7	TRBV14	many	TRBD1	CASSRTGGNEQYF	TGTGCCAGCAGCCGGACAGGGGGAAACGAGCAGTACTTC
TRBJ2-3	TRBV4-3	once	TRBD2	CASSQEAPSGPAGDTQYF	TGCGCCAGCAGCCAAGAGGCCCCTAGCGGGCCTGCTGGGGATACGCAGTATTTT
TRBJ1-2	TRBV7-9	-	-	CASSLGEWIGWSYTF	TGTGCCAGCAGCTTAGGGGAGTGGATTGGATGGAGCTACACCTTC
TRBJ2-5	TRBV11-2	-	TRBD2	CASSLVSGSMTETQYF	TGTGCCAGCAGCTTAGTTAGCGGGAGTATGACGGAGACCCAGTACTTC
TRBJ1-5	TRBV7-2	few	-	CASSPRVGNQPQHF	TGTGCCAGCAGCCCCCGGGTGGGCAATCAGCCCCAGCATTTT
TRBJ1-2	TRBV28	few	TRBD1	CASRVDRAYGYTF	TGTGCCAGCAGGGTGGACAGGGCGTATGGCTACACCTTC
TRBJ2-2	TRBV5-1	-	-	CASSPARKGAGLNTGELFF	TGCGCCAGCAGCCCTGCTCGCAAAGGGGCAGGACTGAACACCGGGGAGCTGTTTTTT
TRBJ2-7	TRBV4-3	-	-	CASSQDRAHEQYF	TGCGCCAGCAGCCAAGATAGAGCGCACGAGCAGTACTTC
TRBJ2-1	TRBV2	few	-	CASSEEYNEQFF	TGTGCCAGCAGTGAAGAGTACAATGAGCAGTTCTTC
TRBJ1-5	TRBV2	few	-	CASSARFVGNGPQHF	TGTGCCAGCAGTGCCCGTTTTGTGGGCAACGGGCCCCAGCATTTT
TRBJ2-7	TRBV7-9	few	TRBD2	CASSLEGGSYEQYF	TGTGCCAGCAGCTTAGAGGGCGGGAGCTACGAGCAGTACTTC
TRBJ2-1	TRBV10-3	few	-	CAISEGTPSSYNEQFF	TGTGCCATCAGTGAGGGGACCCCGAGCTCCTACAATGAGCAGTTCTTC
TRBJ2-1	TRBV4-1	-	TRBD2	CASSQVTSGSPTYNEQFF	TGCGCCAGCAGCCAAGTCACTAGCGGATCCCCTACCTACAATGAGCAGTTCTTC
TRBJ2-3	TRBV23-1	-	TRBD2	CASSHQREISDTQYF	TGCGCCAGCAGTCACCAGCGGGAGATCTCAGATACGCAGTATTTT
TRBJ2-2	TRBV4-2	few	TRBD1	CASSHRGDRGGSGELFF	TGTGCCAGCAGCCACCGAGGGGACAGGGGCGGATCCGGGGAGCTGTTTTTT
TRBJ2-4	TRBV29-1	-	-	CSVTRAKNIQYF	TGCAGCGTGACTAGGGCCAAAAACATTCAGTACTTC
TRBJ2-5	TRBV27	few	-	CASSYPGGSQYF	TGTGCCAGCAGTTACCCCGGAGGATCACAGTACTTC
TRBJ2-7	TRBV12-2	-	-	CAVSTCEQYF	TGTGCGGTGAGCACCTGCGAGCAGTACTTC
TRBJ1-3	TRBV7-2	few	-	CASSLVGGRSGNTIYF	TGTGCCAGCAGCTTAGTCGGCGGTCGCTCTGGAAACACCATATATTTT
TRBJ1-1	TRBV5-6	few	-	CASSLFKSYGTEAFF	TGTGCCAGCAGCTTGTTTAAGAGTTATGGGACAGAAGCTTTCTTT
TRBJ2-1	TRBV5-4	once	TRBD2	CASSTGTSGSRRLGEQFF	TGTGCCAGCAGCACCGGGACTAGCGGGAGCAGAAGGTTGGGGGAGCAGTTCTTC
TRBJ2-2	TRBV9	-	-	CASSVDQAGSPGELFF	TGTGCCAGCAGCGTAGATCAGGCGGGGTCCCCCGGGGAGCTGTTTTTT
TRBJ1-5	TRBV5-4	-	TRBD1	CASSTGGGFNQPQHF	TGTGCCAGCAGCACCGGAGGGGGCTTCAATCAGCCCCAGCATTTT
TRBJ2-2	TRBV28	-	-	CASSLGVGTGELFF	TGTGCCAGCAGTTTAGGGGTTGGCACCGGGGAGCTGTTTTTT
TRBJ2-4	TRBV27	few	-	CASSLDKNIQYF	TGTGCCAGCAGTTTAGACAAAAACATTCAGTACTTC
TRBJ2-7	TRBV11-2	few	-	CASSQRRESYEQYF	TGTGCCAGCAGCCAACGCCGGGAGTCGTACGAGCAGTACTTC